This T cell receptor beta chain was captured by sequencing in a study of T cell changes during pregnancy in multiple sclerosis. The data were produced by immunoSEQ multiplex PCR, yet TCRdb's version contains in-frame clones alone and is incomplete. The sample lists 32,000 or so clones; roughly nine tenths were seen once. This CDR3 is built from 20 residues. The V and J ends lost 0 bases and 3 bases, in that order; junction bases with no gene match: 14. This TCR derives from a female donor with multiple sclerosis, enrolled in a pregnancy study. V gene TRBV23-1 combines with J gene TRBJ2-2, with 9 bases aligning to TRBD2. TRBV23-1 is reported as an ORF; its role is uncertain. This material consisted of CD8+ T cells from peripheral blood mononuclear cells, taken in the first trimester of pregnancy. The CDR3 loop reads CASSQSGWLAGSLDTGELFF. DNA for the CDR3: TGCGCCAGCAGTCAATCGGGATGGCTAGCGGGATCCCTAGACACCGGGGAGCTGTTTTTT.